This TCR beta chain was obtained from a study of blood T cell repertoires in COVID-19. Study-wide background: Material from acute and convalescent COVID-19 was sourced from the United States, Italy and Spain. Nucleic acid was either cDNA or gDNA, and it came from T cells, B-cell-depleted T cells, or PBMCs.

CDR1 and CDR2 (germline): MNHEY, SMNVEV (reference sequence). The V end was cut by 7 bases, the J end by 2 bases, with 24 bases between. The CDR3 has 17 residues. Patients at the Seattle site were enrolled during active infection and followed longitudinally. In the authors' workflow: Counts of nucleated cells, estimated from reference gene primer amplification, were obtained. Here immunoSEQ multiplex PCR was the method, and the copy in TCRdb shows in-frame clones only, minus some. The V and J calls and the clone size are those of that table, but D and trimming were determined from the DNA. The sample contains 210,000 or so clones, approximately 90% of which appear only once.

The V and J genes are TRBV27 and TRBJ2-7; tentative D call: TRBD2 (7 bases). Sequencing input: peripheral blood. This TCR was recovered from a man aged 25-40 years with COVID-19, enrolled during active disease. The CDR3 coding sequence is TGTGCCAGCAACCCAATTCTTACAGGGACTACGACCTACGAGCAGTACTTC. Protein: CASNPILTGTTTYEQYF.